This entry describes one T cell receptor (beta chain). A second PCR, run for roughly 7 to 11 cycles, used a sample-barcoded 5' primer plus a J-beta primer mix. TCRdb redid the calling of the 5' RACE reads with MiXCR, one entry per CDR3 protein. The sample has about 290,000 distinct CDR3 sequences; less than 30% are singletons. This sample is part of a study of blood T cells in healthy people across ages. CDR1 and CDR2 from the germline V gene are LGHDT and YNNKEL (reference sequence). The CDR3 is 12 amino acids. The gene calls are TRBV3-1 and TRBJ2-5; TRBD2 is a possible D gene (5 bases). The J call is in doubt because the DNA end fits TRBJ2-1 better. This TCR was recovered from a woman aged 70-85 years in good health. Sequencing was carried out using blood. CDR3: CASSPSGDEQFF. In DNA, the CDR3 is TGTGCCAGCAGCCCCAGCGGTGATGAGCAGTTCTTC.